The 32 T cell receptor beta chains below were found in one sample sequenced in a study of T cell responses to AZD1222 COVID-19 vaccine. Generated by immunoSEQ multiplex PCR, the TCRdb table keeps only in-frame clones and is missing some. The sample shows 150,000 or so clones, under 95% of them seen only once. This material consisted of peripheral blood, taken on day 0 of AZD1222 vaccination. Source of these receptors: an adult in good health.

This sequence joins TRBV27 and TRBJ2-3, with D maybe TRBD2 (5 bases). The CDR3 contains 17 residues. Trimming took 5 bases from V and 1 from J, leaving 19 bases between them. Germline lookup yields CDR1 MNHEY and CDR2 SMNVEV (reference sequence). The CDR3 DNA reads as TGTGCCAGCAGTACCAAAGACGGGATTCTTCGCACAGATACGCAGTATTTT. This gives the protein CASSTKDGILRTDTQYF.

The V call is TRBV25-1, the J call TRBJ2-1, with TRBD1 identical over 10 bases. Germline V lookup: CDR1 MGHDK, CDR2 SYGVNS. Trimming took 6 bases from V and 2 from J; bases not matched to a gene: 10. CDR3 size: 17 residues. The CDR3 region has the DNA TGTGCCAGCAGACGTCCCGGGACAGGGGCGGCCTACAATGAGCAGTTCTTC. As protein: CASRRPGTGAAYNEQFF.

CDR3 bases: TGTGCCAGCAGTGATGCAGGTCAGTTTAATCAGCCCCAGCATTTT. Translating gives CASSDAGQFNQPQHF. The chain recombines TRBV2 with TRBJ1-5; D not certain. Trimming took off 3 bases at V and 4 bases at J, with 13 bases between the two ends. From germline, CDR1 is SNHLY and CDR2 FYNNEI. This CDR3 spans 15 amino acids.

The rearrangement joins TRBV4-3 to TRBJ1-5, with D possibly TRBD1 on 5 matching bases. The CDR3 totals 16 residues. Trimming took off 4 bases at V and 3 bases at J, with 16 bases between the two ends. CDR1 is LGHNA, CDR2 YSLEER, per germline. The CDR3: CASSPTYSGFNQPQHF. CDR3 sequence (DNA): TGCGCCAGCAGCCCAACTTATTCAGGGTTCAATCAGCCCCAGCATTTT.

CDR3 amino acids: CSSTKGTSGRGEQFF. CDR3 nucleotides: TGCAGCTCTACCAAGGGGACTAGCGGGAGGGGTGAGCAGTTCTTC. The chain carries TRBV29-1 and TRBJ2-1, with 16 bases lining up with TRBD2. The CDR3 runs 15 residues. Germline CDR1 is SQVTM and CDR2 is ANQGSEA. V trimming: 8 bases; J trimming: 9 bases; junction bases outside the gene matches: 10.

The chain recombines TRBV10-3 with TRBJ2-6; 7 bases map to TRBD1. The trim removed 4 bases at V and 3 bases at J, leaving 3 bases unmatched. This CDR3 is 15 amino acids long. The germline V gene has CDR1 ENHRY and CDR2 SYGVKD. The CDR3 DNA follows: TGTGCCATCAGTGTAAGGGGGCATGGGGCCAACGTCCTGACTTTC. Its translation: CAISVRGHGANVLTF.

The chain couples TRBV7-2 to TRBJ2-1, with D perhaps TRBD2 (5 bases). Trimming cost V 3 bases and J 2 bases, with 11 bases left between them. Germline values: CDR1 SGHTA, CDR2 FQGNSA. The CDR3 is 15 amino acids. CDR3 loop: CASSFDGVTYNEQFF. CDR3 coding DNA: TGTGCCAGCAGCTTCGACGGGGTTACCTACAATGAGCAGTTCTTC.

This clone occurred once. The chain has TRBV11-2 and TRBJ2-5; maybe TRBD2 (7 bases). Germline V gene sequence: CDR1 SGHAT, CDR2 FQNNGV. This CDR3 has 17 residues. The V end lost 3 bases, the J end lost 5 bases, and 22 bases lay between the germline ends. The CDR3 sequence: CASSFSWSGGAGETQYF. In DNA form, the CDR3 reads TGTGCCAGCAGCTTTTCATGGTCTGGGGGGGCCGGGGAGACCCAGTACTTC.

The CDR3, as DNA: TGTGCCAGCAGCCAAGACCAGGGCAGGGGAAATCCCTATGGCTACACCTTC. Translating gives CASSQDQGRGNPYGYTF. This sequence joins TRBV4-2 and TRBJ1-2; D possibly corresponds to TRBD1 (6 bases). The CDR3 contains 17 residues. The V gene's germline CDR1 is LGHNA and CDR2 YNFKEQ. V lost 0 bases to trimming and J lost 4 bases, with 18 bases between them.

This clone was recorded only once. The chain couples TRBV28 to TRBJ1-1; D is uncertain. V was trimmed by 4 bases and J by 3 bases, leaving 12 bases between them. Germline CDR1 and CDR2: MDHEN and SYDVKM. The CDR3 contains 14 residues. The CDR3 reads CASSSRVWDTEAFF. The CDR3 DNA reads as TGTGCCAGCAGTTCTAGGGTTTGGGACACTGAAGCTTTCTTT. Based on the CDR3 plus reference TRBV28 and TRBJ1-1, the full variable domain is DVKVTQSSRYLVKRTGEKVFLECVQDMDHENMFWYRQDPGLGLRLIYFSYDVKMKEKGDIPEGYSVSREKKERFSLILESASTNQTSMYLCASSSRVWDTEAFFGQGTRLTVV.

V gene TRBV7-3 combines with J gene TRBJ2-3; TRBD2 matches 11 bases. Per germline, CDR1 SGHTA and CDR2 FQGTGA. This CDR3 has 16 residues. V shed 4 bases, J shed 3 bases, and the junction held 6 bases outside the gene matches. CDR3 residues: CASSSLAGGPTDTQYF. The DNA of the CDR3 is TGTGCCAGCAGCTCCTTAGCGGGAGGGCCGACAGATACGCAGTATTTT.

The gene calls are TRBV30 and TRBJ1-2; possible D gene TRBD1, 5 bases. This CDR3 spans 13 amino acids. Germline-derived CDR1 and CDR2 are GTSNPN and SVGIG (reference sequence). V was clipped by 2 bases and J by 4 bases, with 11 bases between them. CDR3 loop: CAWSQGTFYGYTF. CDR3 DNA: TGTGCCTGGAGTCAAGGGACCTTCTATGGCTACACCTTC.

The chain is built from TRBV27 and TRBJ2-7; D call uncertain. Germline V gives CDR1 MNHEY, CDR2 SMNVEV (reference sequence). V shed 3 bases and J shed 1 base, with 7 bases lying between them. This CDR3 contains 13 residues. The DNA of the CDR3 is TGTGCCAGCAGTTTCGGGCAGTCCTACGAGCAGTACTTC. It is translated as CASSFGQSYEQYF.

The rearrangement joins TRBV2 to TRBJ1-2; no clear D. V shed 7 bases and J shed 3 bases, with 18 bases lying between them. The CDR3 consists of 15 residues. Germline lookup yields CDR1 SNHLY and CDR2 FYNNEI. The CDR3 sequence is CASNGRTVEYYGYTF. The CDR3 nucleotides are TGTGCCAGCAATGGTCGTACAGTAGAGTACTATGGCTACACCTTC.

The rearrangement uses TRBV7-2 and TRBJ1-1; perhaps TRBD1 as D (5 bases). V was trimmed by 2 bases and J by 4 bases, leaving 17 bases between them. Germline V gene sequence: CDR1 SGHTA, CDR2 FQGNSA. The CDR3 contains 16 residues. CDR3 region: CASSLLGRRTSTEAFF. CDR3 bases: TGTGCCAGCAGCTTATTGGGACGCAGAACCTCCACTGAAGCTTTCTTT.

The chain links TRBV7-8 to TRBJ2-7, with D unresolved. V lost 1 base, J lost 4 bases, and 8 bases lay in between. The germline V gene has CDR1 SGHVS and CDR2 FQNEAQ. The CDR3 has 13 residues. The CDR3 DNA reads TGTGCCAGCAGCTTAGAGTGGTCTTACGAGCAGTACTTC. This sequence encodes CASSLEWSYEQYF.

J is TRBJ1-1 and V is TRBV4-1; D might be TRBD1 (5 bases). The CDR3 has 14 residues. Per the germline V gene, CDR1 is MGHRA and CDR2 is YSYEKL. V was clipped by 3 bases and J by 4 bases, with 12 bases between them. CDR3 sequence (DNA): TGCGCCAGCAGCCATCCAGGGACCCCCACTGAAGCTTTCTTT. Translating it yields CASSHPGTPTEAFF.

The chain joins TRBV9 to TRBJ2-1; TRBD2 matches at 13 bases. The germline CDR1 and CDR2 sequences are SGDLS and YYNGEE. The CDR3 runs 15 residues. V was pared by 6 bases and J by 6 bases, with 6 bases of the junction left unmatched. CDR3 in amino acids: CASTLTSGRGNEQFF. For the CDR3, the DNA is TGTGCCAGCACCCTTACTAGCGGGAGGGGCAATGAGCAGTTCTTC.

V and J are TRBV27 and TRBJ2-7, with D tentatively TRBD1 (8 bases). This CDR3 spans 15 amino acids. CDR1 and CDR2 (germline): MNHEY, SMNVEV (reference sequence). V was clipped by 4 bases and J by 3 bases, with 16 bases between them. The chain's CDR3 is CASSSLQGGYYEQYF. The CDR3 bases are TGTGCCAGCAGTTCCCTACAGGGGGGGTACTACGAGCAGTACTTC.

The chain combines TRBV27 with TRBJ1-2, with D perhaps TRBD1 (5 bases). Germline V gene lookup returns CDR1 MNHEY and CDR2 SMNVEV (reference sequence). Trimming took 8 bases from V and 0 from J, leaving 16 bases between them. The CDR3 sequence is 15 residues long. CDR3 residues: CASVSRVGANYGYTF. CDR3 sequence (DNA): TGTGCCAGCGTCTCCAGGGTTGGAGCTAACTATGGCTACACCTTC.

The V call is TRBV6-2 or TRBV6-3, the J call TRBJ2-1; tentative D call: TRBD2 (6 bases). The CDR3 has 14 residues. V gave up 6 bases and J gave up 7 bases, with 16 bases separating them. CDR1 and CDR2 (germline): MNHEY, SVGEGT. The CDR3 sequence: CASSISGVSNEQFF. In DNA, the CDR3 is TGTGCCAGCAGCATTTCGGGGGTGTCAAATGAGCAGTTCTTC.

The rearrangement joins TRBV3-1 (or the pseudogene TRBV3-2) to TRBJ1-1; D is unclear. The CDR3 loop spans 13 amino acids. Deletions cut 6 bases from V and 6 bases from J, with 14 bases between. Germline CDR1 is LGHDT and CDR2 is YNNKEL (reference sequence). CDR3 in amino acids: CASRGRPMAEAFF. DNA of the CDR3: TGTGCCAGCAGGGGCAGGCCGATGGCTGAAGCTTTCTTT.

In nucleotides, the CDR3 is TGTGCCAGCAGCTTAGGGGTCAGGGGTAACTATGGCTACACCTTC. Amino acid sequence: CASSLGVRGNYGYTF. V usage is TRBV7-2 and J usage is TRBJ1-2, with TRBD1 as a possible D gene (6 bases). CDR1 is SGHTA and CDR2 is FQGNSA in the germline V gene. The V gene lost 1 base and the J gene lost 1 base, with 10 bases spanning the gap. This CDR3 contains 15 residues. The complete variable domain, with remaining parts taken from reference TRBV7-2 and TRBJ1-2, reads GAGVSQSPSNKVTEKGKDVELRCDPISGHTALYWYRQSLGQGLEFLIYFQGNSAPDKSGLPSDRFSAERTGGSVSTLTIQRTQQEDSAVYLCASSLGVRGNYGYTFGSGTRLTVV.

This clone has only one observation. The V gene is TRBV4-2, the J gene TRBJ1-1; D is uncertain. Germline CDR1 and CDR2: LGHNA and YNFKEQ. The CDR3 loop spans 13 amino acids. The V and J ends lost 1 base and 6 bases respectively, with 9 bases between them. CDR3: CASSQVLGPEAFF. In DNA, the CDR3 is TGTGCCAGCAGCCAAGTTCTGGGTCCTGAAGCTTTCTTT.

V and J are TRBV11-2 and TRBJ2-7; 9 bases agree with TRBD1. With 3 bases clipped from V and 4 bases from J, the junction kept 4 bases outside the gene matches. This CDR3 contains 14 residues. From germline, CDR1 is SGHAT and CDR2 FQNNGV. CDR3 DNA: TGTGCCAGCAGCTTCGACAGGGGGAATTACGAGCAGTACTTC. Protein sequence: CASSFDRGNYEQYF.

This clone was found a few times. The gene calls are TRBV5-8 and TRBJ2-7; no definite D call. The CDR3 contains 12 residues. V lost 4 bases to trimming and J lost 2 bases, with 7 bases between them. Germline loops: CDR1 SGHTS, CDR2 YDEGEE. CDR3 protein: CASSLQAYEQYF. CDR3 DNA: TGTGCCAGCAGCCTGCAAGCCTACGAGCAGTACTTC.

V is TRBV28 and J is TRBJ1-2, with 8 bases identical to TRBD1. The V gene's germline CDR1 is MDHEN and CDR2 SYDVKM. The V segment lost 3 bases and the J segment 0 bases; nucleotides outside the gene matches: 6. The CDR3 spans 16 residues. The CDR3 DNA is TGTGCCAGCAGTTTCCCGACAGGGGCCGCTAACTATGGCTACACCTTC. Amino acids: CASSFPTGAANYGYTF.

The rearrangement links TRBV7-8 to TRBJ1-3; the D gene is possibly TRBD1 (5 bases). V lost 2 bases, J lost 0 bases, and 8 bases lay in between. Germline values: CDR1 SGHVS, CDR2 FQNEAQ. The CDR3 extends over 15 amino acids. DNA of the CDR3: TGTGCCAGCAGCTTAACAGGCCTCTCTGGAAACACCATATATTTT. As protein: CASSLTGLSGNTIYF.

The chain uses TRBV6-4 and TRBJ2-1, with 10 bases fitting TRBD2. This CDR3 contains 15 residues. The germline V gene has CDR1 MRHNA and CDR2 SNTAGT. J gave up 8 bases and V 3 bases, and 7 bases lay outside the gene matches. This CDR3 reads CASSEESGGGYEQFF. In DNA form, the CDR3 reads TGTGCCAGCAGTGAAGAGAGCGGGGGGGGCTATGAGCAGTTCTTC.

The J gene is TRBJ1-2, the V gene TRBV28, with D perhaps matching TRBD1 (6 bases). Between the trimmed V and J ends, which lost 2 bases and 2 bases, there was a span of 9 bases. Germline loops: CDR1 MDHEN, CDR2 SYDVKM. CDR3 length: 14 residues. The chain's CDR3 is CASSLGGHNYGYTF. CDR3 sequence (DNA): TGTGCCAGCAGTTTAGGGGGGCACAACTATGGCTACACCTTC.

The rearrangement joins TRBV6-1 to TRBJ2-1; D unclear. The V gene's germline CDR1 is MNHNS and CDR2 SASEGT. CDR3 length: 15 residues. V was clipped by 3 bases and J by 2 bases, with 11 bases between them. Here the CDR3 DNA reads TGTGCCAGCAGTGAGGGTTATCCGACCTACAATGAGCAGTTCTTC. Encoded protein: CASSEGYPTYNEQFF.

The rearrangement links TRBV5-6 to TRBJ2-7; D might be TRBD1 (6 bases). Germline V gene sequence: CDR1 SGHDT, CDR2 YYEEEE. This CDR3 comprises 16 residues. V lost 3 bases to trimming and J lost 13 bases, with 29 bases between them. In nucleotides, the CDR3 is TGTGCCAGCAGCTGGTGGGGACACCTCCTGAGCCAGCCCTTATACTTC. As protein: CASSWWGHLLSQPLYF.